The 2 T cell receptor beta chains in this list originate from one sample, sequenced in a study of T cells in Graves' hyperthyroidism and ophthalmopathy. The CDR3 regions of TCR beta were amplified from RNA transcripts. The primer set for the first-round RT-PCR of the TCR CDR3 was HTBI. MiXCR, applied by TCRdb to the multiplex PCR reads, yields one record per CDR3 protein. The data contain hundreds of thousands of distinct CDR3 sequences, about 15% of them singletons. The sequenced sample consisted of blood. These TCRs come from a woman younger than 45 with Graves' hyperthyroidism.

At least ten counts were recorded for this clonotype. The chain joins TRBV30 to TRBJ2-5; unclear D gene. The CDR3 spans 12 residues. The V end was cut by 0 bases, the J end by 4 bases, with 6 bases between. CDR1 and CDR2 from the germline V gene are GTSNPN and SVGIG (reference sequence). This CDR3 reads CAWSVMGETQYF. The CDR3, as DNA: TGTGCCTGGAGTGTAATGGGAGAGACCCAGTACTTC.

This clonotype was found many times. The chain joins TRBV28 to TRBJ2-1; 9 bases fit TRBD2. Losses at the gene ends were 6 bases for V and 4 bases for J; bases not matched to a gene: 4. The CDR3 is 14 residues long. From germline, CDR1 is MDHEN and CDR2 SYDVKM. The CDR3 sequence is CASRKAGGYNEQFF. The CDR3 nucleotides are TGTGCCAGCAGGAAAGCGGGGGGATACAATGAGCAGTTCTTC.